The following is a TCR beta chain sequence with its context. In this sample, this clone turned up once. The antigen it binds to is not known. Per-nucleotide qualities are absent, and no much larger clonotype sits a single base away. The V end loses 6 bases and the J end loses 3 bases, and a stretch of 21 bases separates them. The CDR3 sequence holds 16 residues, the cysteine and phenylalanine included. Just the 48-base CDR3 DNA is kept, in frame starting at base 1. CDR1 and CDR2 were assigned from the germline V gene as SGHRS and YFSETQ. The entry originates in a study of cytomegalovirus exposure and HLA in healthy donors listed by TCRdb under 2017. About the investigation overall: According to a later analysis, one platform produced both the roughly 130 validation repertoires and the 670 or so repertoires of the first cohort. The study was designed to test whether signatures of past pathogen exposure could be identified by cataloging public T cell receptors. A separate validation cohort of roughly 120 different subjects was used in addition to the 666-subject first cohort. To predict cytomegalovirus infection status, the study combined high-throughput TCR immunosequencing, statistical association of individual TCRs with disease status, and machine learning.

Separate from the approximately 700-subject first cohort, the validation cohort of 95 to 150 subjects was the group to which the donors belonged. The protocol used for the library was the immunoSEQ multiplex PCR assay. Concerning the study's data processing: A statistical classification framework was built to diagnose cytomegalovirus status from the catalog of TCR beta chain sequences. The immuneACCESS repertoire file appears here via TCRdb, limited to in-frame rearrangements. These files lack a portion of the clones; in checked studies, under half of the deficit traces to unresolved V genes, and the cause of the others is not known. The DNA gave D and trimming, while V, J and clone size come from that table. The sample has around 98,000 clones on record, roughly 90% of them singletons. 5.5% to 7.5% of the sample rests with the top ten. What the study reported, not specific to this receptor: A total of around 150 TCR beta chains were listed by the study as associated with cytomegalovirus. In vitro tests confirmed that a few of the cytomegalovirus-associated TCR beta chains recognize cytomegalovirus antigens. Across donors, most TCR sequences were observed very rarely, whereas some public TCRs were present in many individuals. The classifier was reported to diagnose cytomegalovirus status with high specificity and sensitivity in both the original cohort and the validation cohort. A later analysis lacked HLA typing for the validation cohort, so it scored co-occurrence in that cohort across all 130 or so repertoires. The authors suggested that the approach could potentially be extended to other disease states and immunological phenotypes. Subsequent analysis determined that TCRs grouped into clusters in the first cohort also showed a tendency toward co-occurrence across the 120 or so validation repertoires, and about 94% of cluster scores exceeded 0.

Sample: PBMCs. Rearrangement joined TRBV5-1 to TRBJ1-2; TRBD1 is a weak D gene call, 5 bases matching. This TCR was sampled from a man aged 18-30 years in good health and CMV-seropositive. The base sequence is TGCGCCAGCACCCGGACCAGTTCGGGACTCGACTATGGCTACACCTTC. It specifies CASTRTSSGLDYGYTF.